The sequence of this T cell receptor (beta chain) was determined in a study of blood T cell repertoires in COVID-19. Study information: Samples came from the United States, Italy and Spain, spanning acute and convalescent COVID-19.

The V gene lost 3 bases and the J gene lost 2 bases, with 11 bases spanning the gap. The V gene's germline CDR1 is SGHDT and CDR2 YYEEEE. The CDR3 extends over 14 amino acids. In the original analysis: Amplification of reference gene primers was used by the study to estimate nucleated cell counts. Sequencing was performed with immunoSEQ multiplex PCR; in TCRdb, only in-frame clones are kept and a portion is missing. V and J calls and clone size are given by that table; D and trimming were obtained from the DNA. In the table there are tens of thousands of clones, roughly 80% of which are singletons. The sequenced material came from peripheral blood. The clonotype comes from a man between 60 and 70 years old with acute or convalescent COVID-19. The chain has TRBV5-6 and TRBJ1-2; D not resolved. CDR3 nucleotides: TGTGCCAGCAGCTCGATTCTTGCGAACTATGGCTACACCTTC. This translates into CASSSILANYGYTF.